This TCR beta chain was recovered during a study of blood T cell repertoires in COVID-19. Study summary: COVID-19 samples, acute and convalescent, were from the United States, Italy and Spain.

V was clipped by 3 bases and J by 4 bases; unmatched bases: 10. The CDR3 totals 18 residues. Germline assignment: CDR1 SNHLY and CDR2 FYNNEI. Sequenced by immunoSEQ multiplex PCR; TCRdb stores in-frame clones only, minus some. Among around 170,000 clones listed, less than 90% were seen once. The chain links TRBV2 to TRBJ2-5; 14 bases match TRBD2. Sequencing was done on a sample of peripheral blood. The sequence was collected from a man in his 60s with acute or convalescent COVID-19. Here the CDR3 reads CASSDILGLAGEGETQYF. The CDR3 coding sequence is TGTGCCAGCAGTGACATCTTGGGACTAGCGGGAGAAGGAGAGACCCAGTACTTC. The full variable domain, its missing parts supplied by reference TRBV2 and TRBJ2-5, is EPEVTQTPSHQVTQMGQEVILRCVPISNHLYFYWYRQILGQKVEFLVSFYNNEISEKSEIFDDQFSVERPDGSNFTLKIRSTKLEDSAMYFCASSDILGLAGEGETQYFGPGTRLLVL.